The rows below give T cell receptor beta chains drawn from one sample of a study of T-cell reconstitution after alpha-beta-depleted transplantation in children. MiXCR was run by TCRdb on the PCR reads, yielding one entry per CDR3 protein. The data show around 960,000 distinct CDR3 sequences, 25% to 35% seen once. Sample: PBMCs, mostly from graft donor cells, taken 360 days after TCRalphabeta/CD19-depleted stem cell transplant. Receptor source: a boy in the first two years of life who had a stem cell transplant for SCID, so the T cells may come from the graft donor. Both conserved end residues are part of each CDR3. Fields, in order: J gene, V gene, CDR3 protein.

TRBJ2-7 | TRBV12-3/TRBV12-4 | CASSLGLTGGAYEQYF
TRBJ2-7 | TRBV18 | CASSRGTASYEQYF
TRBJ2-3 | TRBV10-3 | CAIRDSGRPTPDTQYF
TRBJ1-1 | TRBV19 | CASSRAGTGSTEAFF
TRBJ2-3 | TRBV7-6 | CASSSSVGLDDTQYF
TRBJ1-2 | TRBV11-2 | CASSPTGTGGYTF
TRBJ2-1 | TRBV2 | CASSEGGSGGLEQFF
TRBJ1-5 | TRBV27 | CASSPLRSQPQHF
TRBJ1-6 | TRBV12-3/TRBV12-4 | CASSSGGQGRGALHF
TRBJ2-1 | TRBV12-5 | CPRDPKRGDSYNEQFF
TRBJ2-1 | TRBV4-3 | CASSQEGIEQFF
TRBJ2-1 | TRBV10-3 | CAISESVSVTAYNQFF
TRBJ1-5 | TRBV7-2 | CASSLVGGITGNQPQHF
TRBJ2-5 | TRBV15 | CATSRDAPKGTQYF
TRBJ1-2 | TRBV9 | CASSSLRTHYGYTF
TRBJ2-1 | TRBV11-2 | CASSSPKGGDYNEQFF
TRBJ1-2 | TRBV7-2 | CASSLGPLRGGYTF
TRBJ2-2 | TRBV7-8 | CASSFITGPNTGELFF
TRBJ2-1 | TRBV20-1 | CSAPDGVGEQFF
TRBJ2-5 | TRBV12-3/TRBV12-4 | CASSFSRGGAQETQYF
TRBJ1-5 | TRBV7-9 | CASSADTLSNQPQHF
TRBJ2-7 | TRBV5-6 | CASSLYVGYPYEQYF
TRBJ1-1 | TRBV15 | CATSRGMNTEAFF
TRBJ2-1 | TRBV12-3/TRBV12-4 | CASTAVLAGGNNEQFF
TRBJ1-2 | TRBV7-3 | CASSLGGWYGYTF
TRBJ2-6 | TRBV5-1 | CASSLWGANNVLTF
TRBJ2-3 | TRBV28 | CASSFGGTGADTQYF
TRBJ2-1 | TRBV20-1 | CSASVLAGGTVEQFF
TRBJ2-7 | TRBV28 | CASRPGQAGSYEQYF
TRBJ2-1 | TRBV28 | CASSQSPVPYNEQFF
TRBJ2-1 | TRBV12-5 | CASGLVRGEGGSEQFF
TRBJ2-3 | TRBV28 | CASSLDREGTDTQYF